Reported below is one T cell receptor beta chain. Its target is unknown. Given a much more abundant clone one base away, this may be a read error. In this CDR3 the conserved last residue, phenylalanine or tryptophan, is missing, so a read error is likely. Uncontrolled infection, other autoimmune disease, pregnancy and lactation each barred patients from inclusion. The diagnostic basis comprised clinical symptoms, serum thyroxine and TRAb, thyroid ultrasound and orbital computed tomography. These data come from a study of T cells in Graves' hyperthyroidism and ophthalmopathy. Broader study findings: Also found in blood were most expanded thyroid clonotypes above 0.001. Ophthalmopathy and stable hyperthyroidism were told apart by a 13 V-J model.

There were TCR beta CDR3 regions amplified from RNA transcripts. With the HTBI primer set, the TCR CDR3 went through a first round of RT-PCR. TCRdb recomputed calls from the multiplex PCR reads with MiXCR, one row per CDR3 protein. The table lists roughly 500,000 distinct CDR3 sequences, 46% of them singletons, with 44% in the top ten. V lost 6 bases, J lost 6 bases, and 24 bases lay in between. The CDR3 is 16 amino acids. Germline assignment: CDR1 SGHDT and CDR2 YYEEEE. The source of this sequence is an adult woman with Graves' disease, either hyperthyroidism or ophthalmopathy (not recorded which). What was sequenced was peripheral blood or thyroid tissue (not recorded which). J is TRBJ1-2 and V is TRBV5-6; D perhaps matches TRBD1 (6 bases). The CDR3 loop reads CASTNRFRGRVDGYTL. The CDR3 DNA reads as TGTGCCAGCACCAACCGTTTTCGGGGGCGAGTGGATGGCTACACCCTC.